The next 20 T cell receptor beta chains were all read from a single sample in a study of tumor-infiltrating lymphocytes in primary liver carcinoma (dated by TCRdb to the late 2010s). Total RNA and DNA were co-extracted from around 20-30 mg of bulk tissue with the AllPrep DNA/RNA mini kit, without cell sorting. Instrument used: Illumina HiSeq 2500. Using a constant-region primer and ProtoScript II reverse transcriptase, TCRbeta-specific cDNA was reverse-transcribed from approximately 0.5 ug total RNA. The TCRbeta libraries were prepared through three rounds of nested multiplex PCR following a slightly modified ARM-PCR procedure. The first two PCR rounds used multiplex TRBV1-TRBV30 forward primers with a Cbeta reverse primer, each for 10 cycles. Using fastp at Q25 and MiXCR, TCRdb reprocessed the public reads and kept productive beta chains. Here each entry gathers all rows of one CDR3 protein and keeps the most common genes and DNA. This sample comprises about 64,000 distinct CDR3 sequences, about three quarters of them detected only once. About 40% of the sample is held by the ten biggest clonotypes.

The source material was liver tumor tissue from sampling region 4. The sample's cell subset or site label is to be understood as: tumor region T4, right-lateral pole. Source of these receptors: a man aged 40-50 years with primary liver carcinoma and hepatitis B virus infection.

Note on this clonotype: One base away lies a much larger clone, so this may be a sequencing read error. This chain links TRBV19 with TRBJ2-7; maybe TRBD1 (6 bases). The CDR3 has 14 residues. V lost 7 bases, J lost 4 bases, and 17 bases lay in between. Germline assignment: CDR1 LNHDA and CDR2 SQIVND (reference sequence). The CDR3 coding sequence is TGTGCCAGTAATACCAGGGGCCGTTTATACGAGCAGTACTTC. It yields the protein CASNTRGRLYEQYF.

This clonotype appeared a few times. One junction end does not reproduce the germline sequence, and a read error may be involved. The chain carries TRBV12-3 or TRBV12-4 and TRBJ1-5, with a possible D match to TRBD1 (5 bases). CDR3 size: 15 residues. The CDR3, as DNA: TGTGCAAGCACGCGGGGCACCTCAATAAATCAGCCCCAGCATTTT. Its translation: CASTRGTSINQPQHF.

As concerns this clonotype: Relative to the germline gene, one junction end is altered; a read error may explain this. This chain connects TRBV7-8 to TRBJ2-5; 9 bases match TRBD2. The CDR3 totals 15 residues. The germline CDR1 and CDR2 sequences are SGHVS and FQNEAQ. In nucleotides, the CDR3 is TGCGCCAGCGGCCCCCGACTAGCGGCACAAGAGACCCAGTACTTC. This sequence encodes CASGPRLAAQETQYF.

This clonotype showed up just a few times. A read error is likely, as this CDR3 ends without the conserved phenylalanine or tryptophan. Here the CDR3 DNA reads TGTGCTAGCAGCTTAGTTCTGGAGGAGACCCAGTACATC. It encodes CASSLVLEETQYI. This chain links TRBV11-2 with TRBJ2-5; no reliable D call. This CDR3 contains 13 residues. From germline, CDR1 is SGHAT and CDR2 FQNNGV.

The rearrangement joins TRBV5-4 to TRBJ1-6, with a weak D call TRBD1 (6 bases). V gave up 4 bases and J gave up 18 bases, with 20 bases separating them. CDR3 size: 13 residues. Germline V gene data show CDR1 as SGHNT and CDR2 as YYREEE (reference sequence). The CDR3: CASSIEPEGVPHF. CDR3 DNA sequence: TGTGCCAGCAGCATAGAGCCGGAGGGGGTCCCCCACTTT.

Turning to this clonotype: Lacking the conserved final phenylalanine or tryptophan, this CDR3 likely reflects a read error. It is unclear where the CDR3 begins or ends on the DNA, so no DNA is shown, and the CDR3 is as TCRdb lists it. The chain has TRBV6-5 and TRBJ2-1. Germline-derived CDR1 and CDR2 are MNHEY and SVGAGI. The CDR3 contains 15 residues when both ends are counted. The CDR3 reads CASREYRSSYNERFI.

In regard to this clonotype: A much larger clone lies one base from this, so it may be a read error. CDR3 loop: CASSFPGRNQVTQYF. The CDR3 DNA follows: TGCGCCAGCAGCTTCCCCGGGCGGAACCAAGTGACCCAGTACTTC. V gene TRBV5-1 combines with J gene TRBJ2-5, with unresolved D. This CDR3 is 15 amino acids long. Looked up from germline, CDR1 is SGHRS and CDR2 is YFSETQ.

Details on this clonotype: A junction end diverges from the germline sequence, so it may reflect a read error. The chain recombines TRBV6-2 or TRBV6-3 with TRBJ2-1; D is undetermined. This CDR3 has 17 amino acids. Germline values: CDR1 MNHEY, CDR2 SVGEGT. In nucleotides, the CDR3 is TGTGCCAGAAGTTACTCTATGAAGCGACTCAATCGGGATGAGCAGTTCTTC. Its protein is CARSYSMKRLNRDEQFF.

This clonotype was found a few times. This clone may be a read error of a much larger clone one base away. The CDR3 here is CASSPAGVEKTQYF. CDR3 nucleotides: TGTGCCAGCAGTCCCGCCGGGGTTGAAAAGACCCAGTACTTC. J is TRBJ2-5 and V is TRBV12-3 or TRBV12-4, with a weak D call TRBD2 (5 bases). V shed 5 bases and J shed 6 bases, with 16 bases lying between them. This CDR3 comprises 14 residues.

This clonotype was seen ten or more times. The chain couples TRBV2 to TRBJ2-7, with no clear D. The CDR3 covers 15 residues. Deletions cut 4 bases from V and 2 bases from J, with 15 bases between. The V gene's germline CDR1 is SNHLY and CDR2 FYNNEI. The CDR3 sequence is CASSVVASGTYEQYF. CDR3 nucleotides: TGTGCCAGCAGTGTTGTTGCGTCTGGTACCTACGAGCAGTACTTC.

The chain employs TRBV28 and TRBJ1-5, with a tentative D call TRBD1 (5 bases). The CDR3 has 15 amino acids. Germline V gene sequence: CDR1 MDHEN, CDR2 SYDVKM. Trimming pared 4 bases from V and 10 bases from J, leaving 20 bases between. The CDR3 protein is CASSSPQGLGDPQHF. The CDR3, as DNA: TGTGCCAGCAGTTCTCCCCAGGGCCTCGGCGACCCCCAGCATTTT.

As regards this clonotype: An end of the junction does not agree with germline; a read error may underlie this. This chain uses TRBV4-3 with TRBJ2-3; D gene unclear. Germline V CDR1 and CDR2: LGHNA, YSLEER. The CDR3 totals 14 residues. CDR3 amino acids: CTSSQPGLSDMQYF. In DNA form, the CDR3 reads TGCACCAGCAGCCAACCCGGCCTGAGCGATATGCAGTATTTT.

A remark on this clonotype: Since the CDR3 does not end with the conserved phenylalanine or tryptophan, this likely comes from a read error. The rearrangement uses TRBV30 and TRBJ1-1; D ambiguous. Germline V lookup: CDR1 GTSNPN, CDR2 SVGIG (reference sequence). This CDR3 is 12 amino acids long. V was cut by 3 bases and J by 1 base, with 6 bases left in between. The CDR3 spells CAWRLGNTEAFS. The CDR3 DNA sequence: TGTGCCTGGAGATTGGGGAACACTGAAGCTTTCTCT.

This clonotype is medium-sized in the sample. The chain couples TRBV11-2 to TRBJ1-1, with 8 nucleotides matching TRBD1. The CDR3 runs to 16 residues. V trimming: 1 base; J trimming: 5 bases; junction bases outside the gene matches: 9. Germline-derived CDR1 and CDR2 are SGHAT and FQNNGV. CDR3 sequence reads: CASSLAYRGTGTEAFF. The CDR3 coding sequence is TGTGCCAGCAGCTTAGCCTACAGGGGGACGGGAACTGAAGCTTTCTTT.

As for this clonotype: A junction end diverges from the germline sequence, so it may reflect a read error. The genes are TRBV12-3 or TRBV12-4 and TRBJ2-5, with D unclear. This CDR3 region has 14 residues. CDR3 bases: TGTGCCAGTAGTCGACATGAGACACAAGAGGCCCAGTACTTC. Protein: CASSRHETQEAQYF.

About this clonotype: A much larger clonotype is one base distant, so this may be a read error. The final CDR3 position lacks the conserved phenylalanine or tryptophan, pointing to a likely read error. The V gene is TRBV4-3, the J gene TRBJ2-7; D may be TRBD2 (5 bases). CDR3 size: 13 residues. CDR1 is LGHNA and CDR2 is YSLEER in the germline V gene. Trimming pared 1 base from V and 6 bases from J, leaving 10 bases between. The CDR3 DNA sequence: TGCGCCAGCAGCCAAGTTGGGGAGTCCGAGCAGTACTAC. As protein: CASSQVGESEQYY.

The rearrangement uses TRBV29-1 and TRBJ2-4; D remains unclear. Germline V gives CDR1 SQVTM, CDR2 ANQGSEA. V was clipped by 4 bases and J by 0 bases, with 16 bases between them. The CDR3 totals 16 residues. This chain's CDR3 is CSVVALSRLAKNIQYF. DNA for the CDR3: TGCAGCGTTGTTGCCCTAAGCCGGCTAGCCAAAAACATTCAGTACTTC.

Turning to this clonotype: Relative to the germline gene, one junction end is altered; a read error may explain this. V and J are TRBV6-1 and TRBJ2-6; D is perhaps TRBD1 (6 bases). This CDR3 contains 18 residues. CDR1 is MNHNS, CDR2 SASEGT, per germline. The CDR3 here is CASSARQVRFSGVNVLTF. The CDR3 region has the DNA TGTGCCAGCAGTGCCAGACAGGTGCGATTCTCTGGGGTCAACGTCCTGACTTTC.

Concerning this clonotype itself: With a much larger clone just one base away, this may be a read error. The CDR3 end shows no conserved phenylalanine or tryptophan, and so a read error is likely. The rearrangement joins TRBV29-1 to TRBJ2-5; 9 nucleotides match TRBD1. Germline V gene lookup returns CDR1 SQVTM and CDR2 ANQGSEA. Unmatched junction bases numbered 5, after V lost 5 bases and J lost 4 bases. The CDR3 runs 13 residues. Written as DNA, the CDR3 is TGCAGCGTTTACCACAGGGGGCGAGAGACCCAGTACCTC. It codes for CSVYHRGRETQYL.

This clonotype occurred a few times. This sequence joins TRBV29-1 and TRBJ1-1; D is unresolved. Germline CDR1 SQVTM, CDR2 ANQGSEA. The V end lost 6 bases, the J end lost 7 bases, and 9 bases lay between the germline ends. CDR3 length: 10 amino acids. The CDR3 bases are TGCAGCGTGGTAGATGTTGAAGCTTTCTTT. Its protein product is CSVVDVEAFF.